This TCR beta chain was identified in a study of molecular identifiers for immune sequencing clone quantification. The study, taken as a whole, reports: Clones above 20 RNA copies contained over 97% of effector molecules and under 1% of naive molecules.

The CDR3 spans 15 residues. In germline, CDR1 is MGHRA, CDR2 YSYEKL. The germline V and J ends were trimmed by 2 bases and 11 bases, with 16 bases remaining between them. TCRdb analysed the PCR reads with MiXCR anew, one entry per CDR3 protein. This sample has hundreds of thousands of distinct CDR3 sequences, with 15% to 20% found just once. As concerns this clonotype: The target antigen is unknown.

The chain is built from TRBV4-1 and TRBJ1-6; D may be TRBD1 (5 bases). The sample consisted of naive CD8+ T cells from blood, with Jurkat cell RNA spiked in. This sample's subset: FACS-sorted CD8+CD4-CCR7+CD45RA+ naive T cells. The clonotype was recovered from a human donor in good health. Some libraries in this study had Jurkat cell RNA spiked in. Here the CDR3 DNA reads TGCGCCAGCAGCCAATCGTCAGCAGGGAACCCACCCCTCCACTTT. Amino acid sequence: CASSQSSAGNPPLHF.